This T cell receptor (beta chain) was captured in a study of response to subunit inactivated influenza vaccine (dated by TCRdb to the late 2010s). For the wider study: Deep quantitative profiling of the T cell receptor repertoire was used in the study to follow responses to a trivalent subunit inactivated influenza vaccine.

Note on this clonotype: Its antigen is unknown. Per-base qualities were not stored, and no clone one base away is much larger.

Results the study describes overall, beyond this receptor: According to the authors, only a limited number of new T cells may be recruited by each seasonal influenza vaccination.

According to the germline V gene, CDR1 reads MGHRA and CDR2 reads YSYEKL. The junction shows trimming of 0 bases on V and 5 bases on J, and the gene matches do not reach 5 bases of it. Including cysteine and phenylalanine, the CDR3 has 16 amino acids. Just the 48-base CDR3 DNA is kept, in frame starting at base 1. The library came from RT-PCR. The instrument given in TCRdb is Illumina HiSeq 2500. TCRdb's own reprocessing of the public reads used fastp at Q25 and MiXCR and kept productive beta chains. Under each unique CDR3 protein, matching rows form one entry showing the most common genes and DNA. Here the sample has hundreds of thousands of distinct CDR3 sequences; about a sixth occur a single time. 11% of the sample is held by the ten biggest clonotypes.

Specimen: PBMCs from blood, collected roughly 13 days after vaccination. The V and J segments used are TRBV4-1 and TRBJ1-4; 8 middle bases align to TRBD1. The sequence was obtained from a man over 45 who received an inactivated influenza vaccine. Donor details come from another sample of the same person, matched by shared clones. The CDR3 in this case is CASSQESRTGNEKLFF. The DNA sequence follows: TGCGCCAGCAGCCAAGAGTCCCGGACAGGGAATGAAAAACTGTTTTTT.